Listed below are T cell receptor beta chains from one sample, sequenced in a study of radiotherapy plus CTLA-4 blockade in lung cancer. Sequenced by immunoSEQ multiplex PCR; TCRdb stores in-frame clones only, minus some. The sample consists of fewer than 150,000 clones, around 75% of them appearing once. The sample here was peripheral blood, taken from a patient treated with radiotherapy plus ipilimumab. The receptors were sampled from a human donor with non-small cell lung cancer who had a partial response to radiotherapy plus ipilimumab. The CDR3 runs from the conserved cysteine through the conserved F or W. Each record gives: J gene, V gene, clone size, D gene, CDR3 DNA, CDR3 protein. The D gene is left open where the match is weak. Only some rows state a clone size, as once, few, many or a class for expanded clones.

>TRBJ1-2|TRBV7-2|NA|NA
TGTGCCAGCAGCTTAGGGGCGGGACGCCCATATGGCTACACCTTC
CASSLGAGRPYGYTF
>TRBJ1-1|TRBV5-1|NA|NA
TGCGCCAGCAGCTTGGCAGGGGACACTGAAGCTTTCTTT
CASSLAGDTEAFF
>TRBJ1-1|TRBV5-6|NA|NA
TGTGCCAGCAGCTTCCGAAAACTCCTCGACAGGCCGAACACTGAAGCTTTCTTT
CASSFRKLLDRPNTEAFF
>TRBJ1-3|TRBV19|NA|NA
TGTGCCAGTAGTGCCGACAGCGAACCGCCTGGAAACACCATATATTTT
CASSADSEPPGNTIYF
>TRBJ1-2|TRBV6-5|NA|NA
TGTGCCAGCAGTTACCGGGGGAGGGATGGCTACACCTTC
CASSYRGRDGYTF
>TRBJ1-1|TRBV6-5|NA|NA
TGTGCCAGCAGAGGTTCAGGGGCGGCGAACACTGAAGCTTTCTTT
CASRGSGAANTEAFF
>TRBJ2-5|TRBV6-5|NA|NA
TGTGCCAGCACCCAAGGGGTCAAAGAGACCCAGTACTTC
CASTQGVKETQYF
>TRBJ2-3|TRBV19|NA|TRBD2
TGTGCCAGTAGTACCACACCTAGCGGACCTAGCACAGATACGCAGTATTTT
CASSTTPSGPSTDTQYF
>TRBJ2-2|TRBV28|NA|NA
TGTGCCAGCAACCGAGGTGGGGCTGGGGGGGAGCTGTTTTTT
CASNRGGAGGELFF
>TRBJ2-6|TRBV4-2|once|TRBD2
TGTGCCAGCAGCCCCTCGGGGGGGTCCGGGGCCAACGTCCTGACTTTC
CASSPSGGSGANVLTF
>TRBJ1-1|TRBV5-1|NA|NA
TGCGCCAGCAGCTTGGGAAAGCTAACAGTGAACACTGAAGCTTTCTTT
CASSLGKLTVNTEAFF
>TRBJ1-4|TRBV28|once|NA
TGTGCCAGCAGTTTAGGGGGGTGGGAAAAACTGTTTTTT
CASSLGGWEKLFF
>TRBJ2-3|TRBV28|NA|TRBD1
TGTGCCAGCATTTTTCCAGGGGGAGATACGCAGTATTTT
CASIFPGGDTQYF
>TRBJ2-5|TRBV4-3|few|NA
TGCGCCAGCAGCCAAGAGGCCCAAGAGGGGACCCAGTACTTC
CASSQEAQEGTQYF
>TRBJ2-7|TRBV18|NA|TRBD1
TGTGCCAGCTCACTGACTTCGGGACAGGGGGCCCACGAGCAGTACTTC
CASSLTSGQGAHEQYF
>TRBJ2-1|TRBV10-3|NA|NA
TGTGCCATCAGTGAGTCCCCCCAATCGGGGAAGAAGTTCTTC
CAISESPQSGKKFF
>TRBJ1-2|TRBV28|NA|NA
TGTGCCAGCAGTTTTACGGGGGTGGAGGGGATGGGAGGCTACACCTTC
CASSFTGVEGMGGYTF
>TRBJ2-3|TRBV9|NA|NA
TGTGCCAGCAGCGTAGCTACTCTCTCGAGCACAGATACGCAGTATTTT
CASSVATLSSTDTQYF
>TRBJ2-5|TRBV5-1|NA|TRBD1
TGCGCCAGCAGTACGGAAACAGGGGGCTGGTCAGAGACCCAGTACTTC
CASSTETGGWSETQYF
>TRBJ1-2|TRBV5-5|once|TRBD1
TGTGCCAGCAGTTTTGAACAGGGGAAAGAGCGCTACACCTTC
CASSFEQGKERYTF
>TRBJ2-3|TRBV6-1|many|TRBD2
TGTGCCAGCAGTGAACTAGCGGGAGGGCCAGATACGCAGTATTTT
CASSELAGGPDTQYF
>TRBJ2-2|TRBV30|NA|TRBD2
TGTGCCTGGACTAGCGGGAGGGCCGTCACCGGGGAGCTGTTTTTT
CAWTSGRAVTGELFF
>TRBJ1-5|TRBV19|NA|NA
TGTGCCAGTAGTATAGTGGGGGGCGGGGGAACAAACAATCAGCCCCAGCATTTT
CASSIVGGGGTNNQPQHF
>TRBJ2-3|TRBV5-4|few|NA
TGTGCCAGCAGCCAAGATCGGAGCACAGATACGCAGTATTTT
CASSQDRSTDTQYF
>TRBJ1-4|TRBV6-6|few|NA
TGTGCCAGCAGTTACCCGAATGAAAAACTGTTTTTT
CASSYPNEKLFF
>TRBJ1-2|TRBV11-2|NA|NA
TGTGCCAGCAGCTCCTCGGGTGGCTACACCTTC
CASSSSGGYTF
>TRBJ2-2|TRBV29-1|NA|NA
TGCAGCGTTGCGGGGGTTTTGAACACCGGGGAGCTGTTTTTT
CSVAGVLNTGELFF
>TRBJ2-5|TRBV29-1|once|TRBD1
TGCAGCGTCGTCCCCCCGGGACAGGGGATACAAGAGACCCAGTACTTC
CSVVPPGQGIQETQYF
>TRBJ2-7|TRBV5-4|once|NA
TGTGCCAGCAGCTTGAGGGGCATTAGCTACGAGCAGTACTTC
CASSLRGISYEQYF
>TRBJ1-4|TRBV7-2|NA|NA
TGTGCCAGCAGCTCAGAAGCAACTAATGAAAAACTGTTTTTT
CASSSEATNEKLFF
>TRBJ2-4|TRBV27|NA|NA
TGTGCCAGCAGCTCCCTTCAGGGGAGCATTCAGTACTTC
CASSSLQGSIQYF
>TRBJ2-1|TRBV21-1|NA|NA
TGTGCCAGCAGTTTACCGGGACTGAAGCTCAATGAGCAGTTCTTC
CASSLPGLKLNEQFF
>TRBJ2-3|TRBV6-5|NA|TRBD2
TGTGCCAGTAGACTAGCGGAAAGCACAGATACGCAGTATTTT
CASRLAESTDTQYF
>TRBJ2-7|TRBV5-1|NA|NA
TGCGCCAGCAGCTTGAGTCGGTCAACCTCCTACGAGCAGTACTTC
CASSLSRSTSYEQYF
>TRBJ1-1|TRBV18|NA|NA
TGTGCCAGCTCCCCAAGAGGTTGGCTGAACACTGAAGCTTTCTTT
CASSPRGWLNTEAFF
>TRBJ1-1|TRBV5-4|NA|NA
TGTGCCAGCAACCTGGGGCCCGTGAACACTGAAGCTTTCTTT
CASNLGPVNTEAFF
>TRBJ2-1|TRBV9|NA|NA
TGTGCCAGCAGCGTAGCGGGATGGGGCTACAATGAGCAGTTCTTC
CASSVAGWGYNEQFF
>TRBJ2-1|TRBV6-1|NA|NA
TGTGCCAGCAGTCTTAGACAGTACAATGAGCAGTTCTTC
CASSLRQYNEQFF
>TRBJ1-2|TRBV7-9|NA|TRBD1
TGTGCCAGCAGCCCGTCGACAGGGGGCGTTTATGGCTACACCTTC
CASSPSTGGVYGYTF
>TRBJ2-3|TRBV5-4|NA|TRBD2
TGTGCCAGCAGCCCCGGACTAGCGGGAGTCGCAGATACGCAGTATTTT
CASSPGLAGVADTQYF
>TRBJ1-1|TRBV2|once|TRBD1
TGTGCCAGTAGAACAGGGGGAAACACTGAAGCTTTCTTT
CASRTGGNTEAFF
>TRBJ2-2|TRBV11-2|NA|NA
TGTGCCAGCGGCGAGCGGCAGTGGGAAACCGGGGAGCTGTTTTTT
CASGERQWETGELFF
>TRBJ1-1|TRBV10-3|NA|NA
TGTGCCATCACCCCCCAGGCGAACACTGAAGCTTTCTTT
CAITPQANTEAFF
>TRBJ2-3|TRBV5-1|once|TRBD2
TGCGCCAGCAGCTGGCCGGGACTAGCGGGAGGAGCTAGCACAGATACGCAGTATTTT
CASSWPGLAGGASTDTQYF
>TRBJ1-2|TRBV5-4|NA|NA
TGTGCCAGCAGCTTGTCTGACACCTCCTATGGCTACACCTTC
CASSLSDTSYGYTF
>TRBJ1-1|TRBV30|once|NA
TGTGCCTGGAGTCCAGAGAACACTGAAGCTTTCTTT
CAWSPENTEAFF
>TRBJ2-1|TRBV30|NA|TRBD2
TGTGCCTGGAGTCGGGAGGATTGGGATGAGCAGTTCTTC
CAWSREDWDEQFF
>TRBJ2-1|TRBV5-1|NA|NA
TGCGCCAGCAGGTTAGCCCTCGGTGAGCAGTTCTTC
CASRLALGEQFF
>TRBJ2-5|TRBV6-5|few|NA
TGTGCCAGCACTGAGGGTTTAGGGCCAGAGACCCAGTACTTC
CASTEGLGPETQYF
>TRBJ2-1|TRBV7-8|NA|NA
TGTGCCAGCAGCTTAGGGCGGAACAATGAGCAGTTCTTC
CASSLGRNNEQFF
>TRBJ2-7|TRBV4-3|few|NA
TGCGCCAGCAGCCAAGAGGGGGCCGGGGAGCAGTACTTC
CASSQEGAGEQYF
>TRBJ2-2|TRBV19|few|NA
TGTGCCAGTAGTATGCCGGGGATCACCGGGGAGCTGTTTTTT
CASSMPGITGELFF
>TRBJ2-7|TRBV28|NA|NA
TGTGCCAGCAGTTTTGGGCCGGAGCAGTACTTC
CASSFGPEQYF
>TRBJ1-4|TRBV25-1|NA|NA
TGTGCCAGCAGTGGGGGGCGACGTGAAAAACTGTTTTTT
CASSGGRREKLFF
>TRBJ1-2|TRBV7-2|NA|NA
TGTGCCAGCAGCTTAGATGTGGGAGGCTATGGCTACACCTTC
CASSLDVGGYGYTF
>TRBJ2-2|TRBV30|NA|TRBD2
TGTGCCTGTCGGACTAGCGGGAGGGCCGCGAACACCGGGGAGCTGTTTTTT
CACRTSGRAANTGELFF
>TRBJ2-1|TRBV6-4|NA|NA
TGTGCCAGCAGTGACGGGACATACAATGAGCAGTTCTTC
CASSDGTYNEQFF
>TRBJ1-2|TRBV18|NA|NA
TGTGCCAGCTCACCCATTATAGAGGTCAACTATGGCTACACCTTC
CASSPIIEVNYGYTF